One sample yielded the 9 T cell receptor beta chains listed below, sequenced in a study of blood T cell repertoires in COVID-19 (dated by TCRdb to the early 2020s). The library was obtained by the immunoSEQ multiplex PCR assay. Imported from immuneACCESS, the table was reduced by TCRdb to in-frame sequences with V and J called. These copies leave out some clones; in studies compared against another copy, an unresolved V gene accounts for under half, and the cause of the remainder is not known. The sample has about 250,000 clones on record, around 86% of them singletons. The biggest ten clones account for about 1.6% of the sample. What was sequenced was PBMCs or T cells enriched from blood (not recorded which). The receptor source for this set is a man aged 35 to 55 who had recovered from COVID-19.

The chain is built from TRBV12-3 or TRBV12-4 and TRBJ2-7; possibly TRBD1 for D (6 bases). The CDR3 covers 12 residues. The V gene lost 5 bases and the J gene lost 7 bases, with 12 bases spanning the gap. The CDR3 DNA reads TGTGCCAGCAGTCGCTTGCAGGGGGAGCAGTACTTC. Its protein is CASSRLQGEQYF.

The chain has TRBV5-1 and TRBJ1-1; TRBD1 agrees at 7 bases. V lost 1 base to trimming and J lost 6 bases; unmatched junction nucleotides: 6. This CDR3 comprises 14 residues. Germline V gene sequence: CDR1 SGHRS, CDR2 YFSETQ. CDR3 amino acids: CASSLRPGTAEAFF. CDR3 nucleotides: TGCGCCAGCAGCTTGAGACCCGGGACAGCTGAAGCTTTCTTT. Complete variable domain (other parts from reference TRBV5-1 and TRBJ1-1): KAGVTQTPRYLIKTRGQQVTLSCSPISGHRSVSWYQQTPGQGLQFLFEYFSETQRNKGNFPGRFSGRQFSNSRSEMNVSTLELGDSALYLCASSLRPGTAEAFFGQGTRLTVV.

The V gene is TRBV5-1, the J gene TRBJ2-3, with D perhaps TRBD1 (5 bases). The CDR3 is 16 amino acids. Trimming pared 6 bases from V and 2 bases from J, leaving 19 bases between. Looked up from germline, CDR1 is SGHRS and CDR2 is YFSETQ. The CDR3 bases are TGCGCCAGCACCATGAACCACAGGAAATTCACAGATACGCAGTATTTT. This encodes CASTMNHRKFTDTQYF.

The V gene is TRBV15, the J gene TRBJ2-5; 9 nucleotides line up with TRBD1. V lost 3 bases, J lost 1 base, and 0 bases stayed unmatched. CDR1 LNHNV and CDR2 YYDKDF come from the germline V gene (reference sequence). The CDR3 sequence is 14 residues long. The CDR3 DNA is TGTGCCACCAGCAGGGGACAGGGCCAAGAGACCCAGTACTTC. This translates into CATSRGQGQETQYF.

V is TRBV2 and J is TRBJ1-2, with TRBD1 matching 9 bases. CDR3 size: 14 residues. Germline assignment: CDR1 SNHLY and CDR2 FYNNEI. V lost 6 bases to trimming and J lost 5 bases; unmatched junction nucleotides: 7. As DNA, the CDR3 is TGTGCCAGCAGCCAAAAACAGGGGGCATATGGCTACACCTTC. Protein sequence: CASSQKQGAYGYTF.

This clone occurred a few times. The gene calls are TRBV5-1 and TRBJ2-3; tentatively, D is TRBD2 (5 bases). Trimming left V 6 bases short and J 6 bases short, with 14 bases between. CDR1 is SGHRS and CDR2 is YFSETQ in the germline V gene. This CDR3 region has 13 residues. In nucleotides, the CDR3 is TGCGCCAGCACCGGGCTAGCTAGGGATACGCAGTATTTT. This gives the protein CASTGLARDTQYF.

This rearrangement joins TRBV19 to TRBJ1-1; no reliable D call. Germline CDR1 LNHDA, CDR2 SQIVND (reference sequence). CDR3 size: 14 residues. V was cut by 3 bases and J by 5 bases, with 13 bases left in between. CDR3 sequence: CASSISGTGTEAFF. CDR3 sequence (DNA): TGTGCCAGTAGTATTTCGGGAACGGGGACTGAAGCTTTCTTT.

The rearrangement joins TRBV7-2 to TRBJ2-7, with 7 bases lining up with TRBD2. The CDR3 consists of 15 residues. Germline V gene data show CDR1 as SGHTA and CDR2 as FQGNSA. V gave up 2 bases and J gave up 1 base; unmatched junction bases: 5. The CDR3, as DNA: TGTGCCAGCAGCTTAATCCGCGGGAGTTCCTACGAGCAGTACTTC. It codes for CASSLIRGSSYEQYF.

This clone was found once. CDR3 loop: CASSLAKRQETQYF. CDR3 sequence (DNA): TGTGCCAGCAGCTTAGCCAAGAGACAAGAGACCCAGTACTTC. This chain connects TRBV7-9 to TRBJ2-5; D is unresolved. This CDR3 is built from 14 residues. The V end lost 0 bases, the J end lost 2 bases, and 7 bases lay between the germline ends. Germline lookup yields CDR1 SEHNR and CDR2 FQNEAQ (reference sequence).